This T cell receptor (beta chain) was sequenced for a study of T cells in Graves' hyperthyroidism and ophthalmopathy. This clonotype was detected a few times. Germline loops: CDR1 DFQATT, CDR2 SNEGSKA (reference sequence). CDR3 length equals 14 residues. V was shortened by 2 bases and J by 8 bases, with 13 bases between the two germline ends. Amplification of TCR beta CDR3 regions used RNA as the template. Using the HTBI primer set, a first-round RT-PCR was run on the TCR CDR3. TCRdb analysed the multiplex PCR reads with MiXCR anew, one entry per CDR3 protein. The sample has over 650,000 distinct CDR3 sequences; 45% are singletons.

This receptor was obtained from an adult man with Graves' disease, either hyperthyroidism or ophthalmopathy (not recorded which). V gene TRBV20-1 combines with J gene TRBJ1-6, with D perhaps matching TRBD1 (5 bases). The sample taken for sequencing was peripheral blood or thyroid tissue (not recorded which). CDR3 DNA sequence: TGCAGTGCTAGAACAGGCGTGCGACATTCACCCCTCCACTTT. Protein: CSARTGVRHSPLHF.